The following is a T cell receptor (beta chain) sequence with its context. Antigen: not known. The data are from a study of cytomegalovirus exposure and HLA in healthy donors. Regarding the study as a whole: The likely explanation for a cluster of highly shared sequence variants was sequencing artifact. Researchers reportedly found TCR beta sequences accurately predicted most subjects' HLA-A and HLA-B alleles. 150 or so TCR beta chains were listed as cytomegalovirus-associated.

In the PCR, 60 Vbeta and 13 Jbeta primers were used. This table comes from immunoSEQ multiplex PCR, and its TCRdb copy is limited to in-frame clones, with some not included. The repertoire holds approximately 98,000 clones, about 74% seen once, with approximately 2% in the top ten. This receptor was taken from a male donor in good health and CMV-seronegative. The sequencing input was PBMCs.

This CDR3 is CSAPGLYEQYF. The CDR3 DNA is TGCAGTGCTCCCGGACTATACGAGCAGTACTTC. The rearrangement uses TRBV20-1 and TRBJ2-7, with TRBD2 as a possible D gene (6 bases). The germline V gene has CDR1 DFQATT and CDR2 SNEGSKA (reference sequence). V was trimmed by 5 bases and J by 4 bases, leaving 9 bases between them. CDR3 length: 11 amino acids.